This T cell receptor (beta chain) was identified during a study of cytomegalovirus exposure and HLA in healthy donors. As for this clone: The antigen is not known.

Study-level points and caveats: What a later analysis showed was that several of the most significant clusters appeared linked to common viral pathogens.

The primer mix had 60 Vbeta and 13 Jbeta primers. Produced via immunoSEQ multiplex PCR; TCRdb's table is partial and in-frame only. The sample holds about 160,000 clones, roughly 80% seen once. The CDR3 loop spans 14 amino acids. Trimming took 0 bases from V and 4 from J, leaving 8 bases between them. Germline V CDR1 and CDR2: LGHNA, YSLEER. Specimen: PBMCs. The chain uses TRBV4-3 and TRBJ2-3; TRBD2 is a possible D gene (5 bases). The TCR sequence derives from a man aged 45-60 years in good health and CMV-seropositive. This CDR3 reads CASSQDGAADTQYF. The CDR3 DNA reads TGCGCCAGCAGCCAAGATGGAGCGGCAGATACGCAGTATTTT.